This T cell receptor beta chain comes out of a study of T cells in localized non-small cell lung cancer. On this clone: Its antigen is still unknown.

Study results and limitations: Only one tumor region was sequenced, so heterogeneity remains possible. Uninvolved adjacent lung showed higher T cell clonality than tumor. Adjacent lung was found to contain a median about 62 of the top 100 tumor clones.

V was trimmed by 0 bases and J by 0 bases, leaving 13 bases between them. The CDR3 covers 17 residues. Germline lookup yields CDR1 LGHNA and CDR2 YSLEER. The data were produced by immunoSEQ multiplex PCR, yet TCRdb's version contains in-frame clones alone and is incomplete. Of under 95,000 clones in the sample, more than 75% were seen once. The TCR originated in a female donor older than 55 with stage I lung adenocarcinoma. Here the sequenced sample was peripheral blood, taken before any cancer treatment. The V gene is TRBV4-3, the J gene TRBJ2-3; no definite D call. The CDR3 loop reads CASSQDRAATSTDTQYF. CDR3 bases: TGCGCCAGCAGCCAAGATCGTGCCGCGACTAGCACAGATACGCAGTATTTT.